Included here is one TCR beta chain sequence, with context. Its matching antigen is unknown. These data originate in a study of beta chain features in type 1 diabetes. Study observations and caveats: Small HLA sub-analyses could not settle whether HLA shapes TCRB rearrangement. The naive, central memory and Treg TCRB repertoires of patients appeared to be more similar to one another than those of healthy donors.

As every portion of the isolated RNA was reverse transcribed, the sequencing read expressed TCRB transcripts. TCRdb keeps only in-frame clones here, not all; method: immunoSEQ multiplex PCR. The table shows about 360,000 clones, with 10% to 15% occurring only once. Germline CDR1 and CDR2: SGHTA and FQGNSA. After removal of 3 bases from V and 7 bases from J, the junction contained 9 bases not matched to a gene. There are 15 residues in the CDR3. This receptor was obtained from a man aged 18-30 years in good health. Sequencing was carried out using naive CD4+ T cells from blood. V and J are TRBV7-2 and TRBJ2-1; 7 bases are a match to TRBD1. CDR3 nucleotide sequence: TGTGCCAGCAGCTTGGTTTGGGGACAGACAAATGAGCAGTTCTTC. This codes for CASSLVWGQTNEQFF.